The 15 T cell receptor beta chains below come from one sample, sequenced in a study of blood T cell repertoires in COVID-19 (dated by TCRdb to 2020 to 2021). Receptors were amplified or captured by the immunoSEQ multiplex PCR assay. Imported from immuneACCESS, the table was reduced by TCRdb to in-frame sequences with V and J called. These copies leave out some clones; in studies compared against another copy, an unresolved V gene accounts for under half, and the cause of the remainder is not known. The sample table records a few hundred thousand clones; 70% to 90% of these occur just once. The top ten clones comprise roughly 2% of the sample. Sequencing was performed on PBMCs or T cells enriched from blood (not recorded which). The receptors derive from a man aged 30 to 45 who had recovered from COVID-19.

The sample holds a few counts of this clone. The CDR3 nucleotides read TGCGCCAGCAGCCAGCCGGGACTAGCTGTTGATACGCAGTATTTT. Its translation is CASSQPGLAVDTQYF. The genes are TRBV4-1 and TRBJ2-3; 9 bases match TRBD2. Trimming at V came to 3 bases and at J to 6 bases, leaving 7 bases not matched to a gene. This CDR3 contains 15 residues. The germline V gene encodes CDR1 MGHRA and CDR2 YSYEKL.

This sequence joins TRBV25-1 and TRBJ1-2, with a tentative D call TRBD1 (5 bases). Trimming took 8 bases from V and 1 from J, leaving 11 bases between them. In germline, CDR1 is MGHDK, CDR2 SYGVNS. The CDR3 loop spans 13 amino acids. The CDR3 is CASGAPNNYGYTF. The CDR3 DNA follows: TGTGCCAGCGGGGCGCCTAATAACTATGGCTACACCTTC.

V gene TRBV30 combines with J gene TRBJ1-1; no definite D call. The germline V gene encodes CDR1 GTSNPN and CDR2 SVGIG (reference sequence). CDR3 size: 13 residues. The V end lost 0 bases, the J end lost 10 bases, and 15 bases lay between the germline ends. The CDR3 reads CAWSVSLGSGAFF. As DNA, the CDR3 is TGTGCCTGGAGTGTAAGTCTGGGTTCGGGAGCTTTCTTT.

This sequence joins TRBV4-1 and TRBJ1-2; 9 bases are shared with TRBD1. The germline V gene encodes CDR1 MGHRA and CDR2 YSYEKL. V trimming: 0 bases; J trimming: 4 bases; junction bases outside the gene matches: 9. The CDR3 covers 17 residues. DNA for the CDR3: TGCGCCAGCAGCCAAGACAAACCGGGACAGGGAATCTATGGCTACACCTTC. Amino acid sequence: CASSQDKPGQGIYGYTF.

This clone was found a few times. The chain joins TRBV4-1 to TRBJ2-1; D is undetermined. There are 13 residues in the CDR3. Per germline, CDR1 MGHRA and CDR2 YSYEKL. Trimming took 6 bases from V and 7 from J, leaving 13 bases between them. The CDR3 nucleotides are TGCGCCAGCAGACCAGACTGGGTAAATGAGCAGTTCTTC. Its translation: CASRPDWVNEQFF.

The rearrangement links TRBV19 to TRBJ2-3, with TRBD1 matching over 7 bases. The germline V gene encodes CDR1 LNHDA and CDR2 SQIVND (reference sequence). The ends lost 1 base at V and 2 bases at J; junction bases unmatched: 15. The CDR3 has 19 amino acids. The CDR3: CASSIAPLGQVGFTDTQYF. As DNA, the CDR3 is TGTGCCAGTAGTATAGCCCCGCTTGGACAGGTGGGGTTCACAGATACGCAGTATTTT.

The rearrangement joins TRBV19 to TRBJ1-2, with D possibly being TRBD1 (5 bases). Germline CDR1 reads LNHDA; CDR2 reads SQIVND (reference sequence). The CDR3 runs to 14 residues. Trimming shortened V by 2 bases and J by 3 bases, and 10 bases separated the two germline ends. CDR3 bases: TGTGCCAGTAGTATAAGGGGTTCGGACTATGGCTACACCTTC. Protein: CASSIRGSDYGYTF.

The chain recombines TRBV7-2 with TRBJ2-3; 9 positions agree with TRBD2. This CDR3 is 15 amino acids long. With V trimmed by 5 bases and J by 5 bases, 8 bases remained unmatched. The germline V gene has CDR1 SGHTA and CDR2 FQGNSA. Written as DNA, the CDR3 is TGTGCCAGCAGCCTCTCAGCGGGGGGACTAGATACGCAGTATTTT. This encodes CASSLSAGGLDTQYF.

This clone appeared once. This chain uses TRBV5-1 with TRBJ2-2; maybe TRBD1 (6 bases). Germline V gene lookup returns CDR1 SGHRS and CDR2 YFSETQ. V was trimmed by 4 bases and J by 5 bases, leaving 15 bases between them. This CDR3 spans 15 amino acids. CDR3: CASSGTAGVTGELFF. The CDR3 region has the DNA TGCGCCAGCAGCGGAACGGCAGGGGTAACCGGGGAGCTGTTTTTT.

The chain employs TRBV28 and TRBJ1-2; D remains unclear. CDR3 size: 12 residues. Germline V lookup: CDR1 MDHEN, CDR2 SYDVKM. Trimming pared 2 bases from V and 4 bases from J, leaving 5 bases between. The chain's CDR3 is CASSLGSYGYTF. CDR3 DNA: TGTGCCAGCAGTTTAGGGAGCTATGGCTACACCTTC.

The chain is built from TRBV4-2 and TRBJ1-3; D possibly corresponds to TRBD1 (6 bases). The CDR3 runs 15 residues. V lost 1 base, J lost 4 bases, and 11 bases lay in between. The germline gives CDR1 LGHNA, CDR2 YNFKEQ. CDR3 residues: CASSQATDRGNTIYF. Written as DNA, the CDR3 is TGTGCCAGCAGCCAAGCAACGGACAGAGGAAACACCATATATTTT.

Comments on this clone: An end of the junction differs from the germline gene, which may be a read error. V usage is TRBV5-6 and J usage is TRBJ2-7; D tentatively reads TRBD1 or TRBD2 (6 bases each). Germline CDR1 SGHDT, CDR2 YYEEEE. The CDR3 has 14 residues. In DNA, the CDR3 is TGTGCCAGCTGCTTGGGGGGCCACTCCTACGAGCAGTACTTC. Protein sequence: CASCLGGHSYEQYF.

This chain joins TRBV10-1 and TRBJ2-2; the match to TRBD2 covers 7 bases. The junction had 1 base not matched to a gene; V was cut back by 2 bases and J by 4 bases. The CDR3 totals 14 residues. Germline V gene sequence: CDR1 WNHNN, CDR2 SYGVQD (reference sequence). The CDR3 sequence is CASSEGGVTGELFF. The CDR3 DNA follows: TGCGCCAGCAGTGAGGGGGGGGTCACCGGGGAGCTGTTTTTT.

This chain links TRBV24-1 with TRBJ1-5; 10 nucleotides align to TRBD1. J lost 4 bases, V lost 5 bases, and 7 bases had no gene match. The CDR3 extends over 16 amino acids. CDR1 and CDR2 from the germline V gene are KGHDR and SFDVKD. Written as DNA, the CDR3 is TGTGCCACCAGTGTAGCCGACAGGGGGCTTAATCAGCCCCAGCATTTT. The encoded protein is CATSVADRGLNQPQHF.

The J gene is TRBJ1-3, the V gene TRBV5-1; possible D gene TRBD1, 6 bases. The CDR3 extends over 14 amino acids. Germline CDR1 SGHRS, CDR2 YFSETQ. V lost 4 bases and J 3 bases, leaving 11 bases between the germline ends. The CDR3 is CASSPGAIGNTIYF. In DNA, the CDR3 is TGCGCCAGCAGCCCAGGGGCCATTGGAAACACCATATATTTT.